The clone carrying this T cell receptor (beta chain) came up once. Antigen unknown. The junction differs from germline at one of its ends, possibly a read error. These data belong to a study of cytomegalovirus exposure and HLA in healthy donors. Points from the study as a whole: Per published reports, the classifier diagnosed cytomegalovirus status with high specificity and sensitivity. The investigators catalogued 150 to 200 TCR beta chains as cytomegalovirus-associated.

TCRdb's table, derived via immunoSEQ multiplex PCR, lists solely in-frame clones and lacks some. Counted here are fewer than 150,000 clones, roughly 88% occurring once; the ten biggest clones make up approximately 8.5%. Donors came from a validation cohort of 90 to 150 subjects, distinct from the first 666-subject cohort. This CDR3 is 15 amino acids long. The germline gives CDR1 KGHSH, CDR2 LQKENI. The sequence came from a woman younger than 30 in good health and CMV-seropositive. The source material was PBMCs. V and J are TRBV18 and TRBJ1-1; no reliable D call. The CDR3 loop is CASSPGRGDGTEAFF. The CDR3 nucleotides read TGTGCAAGCTCACCGGGGAGAGGCGATGGTACTGAAGCTTTCTTT.